This T cell receptor beta chain was recorded in a study of cytomegalovirus exposure and HLA in healthy donors. At the level of the study: The study placed approximately 81% of its approximately 360 genotyped donors in the Caucasian-associated ancestry cluster. Study-wide findings and caveats: The authors assumed roughly uniform sequencing depth across donors for presence/absence analyses. The study flagged about 160 TCR beta chains as cytomegalovirus-associated.

Amplification used 60 Vbeta primers and 13 Jbeta primers. Sequencing used immunoSEQ multiplex PCR; TCRdb keeps in-frame clones, though not all of them. This repertoire includes about 65,000 clones. Remarks on this clone: What it binds is not known.

Sample: PBMCs. This clonotype was sampled from a boy between 10 and 17 years old in good health and CMV-seronegative.

DNA of the CDR3: TGTGCCACCAGAAACTCCCCTGAAGAGACCCAGTACTTC. It specifies CATRNSPEETQYF. This sequence joins TRBV15 and TRBJ2-5; D call uncertain. V gave up 6 bases and J gave up 3 bases, with 11 bases separating them. This CDR3 is built from 13 residues. Germline V lookup: CDR1 LNHNV, CDR2 YYDKDF (reference sequence). Based on the CDR3 plus reference TRBV15 and TRBJ2-5, the full variable domain is DAMVIQNPRYQVTQFGKPVTLSCSQTLNHNVMYWYQQKSSQAPKLLFHYYDKDFNNEADTPDNFQSRRPNTSFCFLDIRSPGLGDTAMYLCATRNSPEETQYFGPGTRLLVL.